The clone carrying this T cell receptor (beta chain) was found a few times. This sample is drawn from a study of blood T cell repertoires in COVID-19. Generated by immunoSEQ multiplex PCR, the TCRdb table keeps only in-frame clones and is missing some. The table records some 180,000 clones, roughly 80% of them present only once. Per germline, CDR1 SNHLY and CDR2 FYNNEI. Trimming removed 5 bases from V and 4 bases from J; junction bases left unmatched: 6. The CDR3 contains 14 residues. V gene TRBV2 combines with J gene TRBJ1-2; 8 nucleotides agree with TRBD1. The TCR comes from a woman of 80 years or more with COVID-19, enrolled during active disease. Sequencing input: peripheral blood. The CDR3, as DNA: TGTGCCAGCAGTCCCGACAGGGGTAGCTATGGCTACACCTTC. Protein sequence: CASSPDRGSYGYTF. Together with reference TRBV2 and TRBJ1-2, the CDR3 gives the full variable domain: EPEVTQTPSHQVTQMGQEVILRCVPISNHLYFYWYRQILGQKVEFLVSFYNNEISEKSEIFDDQFSVERPDGSNFTLKIRSTKLEDSAMYFCASSPDRGSYGYTFGSGTRLTVV.